The T cell receptor (beta chain) under discussion was sequenced for a study of T cell responses to AZD1222 COVID-19 vaccine. Overall study findings and caveats: Recipients of two AZD1222 doses showed rising Spike-specific TCR breadth and depth. The sample set comprised mostly white British donors with more females, and clonal diversity was possibly underestimated. Reportedly, nearly half of unique spike TCRs recognized epitopes outside B.1.351/B.1.1.7 mutations.

The V end was cut by 4 bases, the J end by 6 bases, with 15 bases between. In germline, CDR1 is MNHEY, CDR2 SMNVEV (reference sequence). This CDR3 has 14 residues. Only in-frame clones appear in the TCRdb table, and some are missing; sequencing was by immunoSEQ multiplex PCR. The sample carries around 140,000 clones, about 91% recorded once. A word on this clone: The antigen is undetermined.

Second-dose intervals of approximately 4 or approximately 12 weeks were pooled. The receptor comes from an adult who received the AZD1222 COVID-19 vaccine. The sample here was peripheral blood, taken 28 days after the second AZD1222 dose. The chain links TRBV27 to TRBJ1-2, with a weak D call TRBD1 (6 bases). CDR3 sequence reads: CASSSHRVGDGYTF. The CDR3 DNA reads TGTGCCAGCAGTTCCCACAGGGTAGGGGATGGCTACACCTTC.